Included here is one T cell receptor beta chain sequence, with context. The antigen remains unidentified. This specimen belongs to a study of cytomegalovirus exposure and HLA in healthy donors. Study as a whole: Roughly 80 million unique TCRs from HLA-typed donors made up an early data release. General observations from the study: The study reported that TCR beta sequences accurately predicted HLA-A and HLA-B alleles in most subjects. Investigators reported about 160 TCR beta chains as tied to cytomegalovirus.

The PCR had 60 Vbeta and 13 Jbeta primers. Data came from immunoSEQ multiplex PCR; TCRdb stores just in-frame clones and leaves some out. The sample lists about 180,000 clones, roughly 79% occurring once. The TCR comes from a male donor in good health and CMV-seronegative. Sample: PBMCs.

As DNA, the CDR3 is TGTGCCAGCAGTTACTCAAGCGGCGGAACGTACAATGAGCAGTTCTTC. This gives the protein CASSYSSGGTYNEQFF. The J gene is TRBJ2-1, the V gene TRBV6-5, with D perhaps matching TRBD2 (5 bases). The germline V gene encodes CDR1 MNHEY and CDR2 SVGAGI. The CDR3 is 16 residues long. The germline V and J ends were trimmed by 0 bases and 4 bases, with 13 bases remaining between them.